These 32 T cell receptor beta chains were all obtained from the same sample, sequenced in a study of PD-L1 blockade in urothelial cancer. Profiled with immunoSEQ multiplex PCR; TCRdb holds only in-frame clones, not every one. The data hold 35,000 to 50,000 clones, with 88% observed a single time. This specimen consisted of PBMCs, obtained around atezolizumab (anti-PD-L1) treatment. The origin of the receptors is a woman aged 55-69 years with urothelial cancer.

V is TRBV7-9 and J is TRBJ2-5; weak D call: TRBD2 (5 bases). CDR3 size: 13 residues. Germline lookup yields CDR1 SEHNR and CDR2 FQNEAQ (reference sequence). V gave up 5 bases and J gave up 5 bases, with 12 bases separating them. Here the CDR3 reads CASSPGIGETQYF. CDR3 nucleotide sequence: TGTGCCAGCAGCCCCGGGATCGGGGAGACCCAGTACTTC.

The chain has TRBV20-1 and TRBJ1-5; D is ambiguous. CDR3 length: 11 residues. V was cut by 3 bases and J by 6 bases, with 6 bases left in between. The germline V gene has CDR1 DFQATT and CDR2 SNEGSKA (reference sequence). CDR3 in amino acids: CSASFGQPQHF. In DNA, the CDR3 is TGCAGTGCTAGTTTCGGTCAGCCCCAGCATTTT.

The chain employs TRBV5-4 and TRBJ2-7, with TRBD2 matching over 14 bases. The CDR3 covers 17 residues. The germline V gene encodes CDR1 SGHNT and CDR2 YYREEE (reference sequence). The V and J ends lost 2 bases and 3 bases, in that order; junction bases with no gene match: 7. CDR3 DNA sequence: TGTGCCAGCAGCTTCGGACTAGCGGGAGGCCAAAGCTACGAGCAGTACTTC. This gives the protein CASSFGLAGGQSYEQYF.

This sequence joins TRBV19 and TRBJ1-1, with D perhaps TRBD1 (6 bases). Germline assignment: CDR1 LNHDA and CDR2 SQIVND (reference sequence). With 7 bases removed from V and 2 bases from J, the gap between germline ends came to 14 bases. The CDR3 is 14 amino acids. This chain's CDR3 is CASIPGTFNTEAFF. For the CDR3, the DNA is TGTGCCAGTATCCCCGGGACATTCAACACTGAAGCTTTCTTT.

The chain employs TRBV7-2 and TRBJ1-4, with 8 bases that match TRBD1. The CDR3 is 15 amino acids. V dropped 3 bases and J dropped 7; count of bases not matched to a gene: 7. CDR1 and CDR2 from the germline V gene are SGHTA and FQGNSA. The DNA of the CDR3 is TGTGCCAGCAGCTTTGACAGGGGAACGAGTGAAAAACTGTTTTTT. Translating gives CASSFDRGTSEKLFF.

In DNA, the CDR3 is TGTGCCAGCTCACCCGCCGAGCTAGCGGGGCATTACAATGAGCAGTTCTTC. It codes for CASSPAELAGHYNEQFF. The V call is TRBV18, the J call TRBJ2-1; TRBD2 matches at 9 bases. The CDR3 has 17 amino acids. The V gene end was trimmed by 3 bases and the J gene end by 4 bases; junction bases not matched to a gene: 10. CDR1 and CDR2 from the germline V gene are KGHSH and LQKENI.

The chain combines TRBV19 with TRBJ1-2, with D uncertain. V lost 2 bases and J lost 7, with 8 bases in between. This CDR3 spans 12 amino acids. Germline CDR1 reads LNHDA; CDR2 reads SQIVND (reference sequence). The CDR3 DNA is TGTGCCAGTAGTATACCCCGGGTTGGCTACACCTTC. It codes for CASSIPRVGYTF.

The V and J genes are TRBV21-1 and TRBJ1-5; the D call TRBD1 from the table was never checked on the DNA. TRBV21-1 is a pseudogene segment. This CDR3 is 15 amino acids long. Here the CDR3 DNA reads TGTGCCAGCAGACCACAGGCGTATAGCAATCAGCCCCAGCATTTT. Translation: CASRPQAYSNQPQHF.

This sequence joins TRBV5-1 and TRBJ2-5; TRBD2 aligns across 12 bases. Unmatched junction bases numbered 9, after V lost 2 bases and J lost 7 bases. This CDR3 spans 16 amino acids. Per the germline V gene, CDR1 is SGHRS and CDR2 is YFSETQ. In DNA, the CDR3 is TGCGCCAGCAGCTTTCCTAGCGGGGGGGGCCCGGGGACCCAGTACTTC. Encoded protein: CASSFPSGGGPGTQYF.

This sequence joins TRBV5-5 and TRBJ2-1, with a possible D match to TRBD2 (5 bases). V was pared by 1 base and J by 3 bases, with 14 bases between. This CDR3 contains 16 residues. Germline loops: CDR1 SGHKS, CDR2 YYEKEE (reference sequence). The CDR3 loop is CASSLWGEAYYNEQFF. DNA for the CDR3: TGTGCCAGCAGCTTGTGGGGAGAGGCCTACTACAATGAGCAGTTCTTC.

This chain links TRBV19 with TRBJ2-1; D is possibly TRBD1 (6 bases). Trimming cost V 4 bases and J 9 bases, with 13 bases left between them. The CDR3 runs 13 residues. Germline V CDR1 and CDR2: LNHDA, SQIVND (reference sequence). As DNA, the CDR3 is TGTGCCAGTAGTAACAGGGTCTTAGGTGAGCAGTTCTTC. Translated: CASSNRVLGEQFF.

The V and J genes are TRBV25-1 and TRBJ2-1, with 11 positions matching TRBD2. The germline gives CDR1 MGHDK, CDR2 SYGVNS. The CDR3 runs to 17 residues. Losses at the gene ends were 3 bases for V and 5 bases for J; bases not matched to a gene: 9. CDR3: CASSESTPGLADNEQFF. DNA for the CDR3: TGTGCCAGCAGTGAGTCGACTCCGGGACTAGCGGACAATGAGCAGTTCTTC.

The chain links TRBV2 to TRBJ1-1; D is unresolved. The germline gives CDR1 SNHLY, CDR2 FYNNEI. V gave up 8 bases and J gave up 1 base, with 11 bases separating them. This CDR3 is built from 13 residues. CDR3 region: CASGGLRNTEAFF. In DNA, the CDR3 is TGTGCCAGCGGTGGACTTCGGAACACTGAAGCTTTCTTT.

This chain uses TRBV15 with TRBJ2-7, with D possibly being TRBD2 (5 bases). The ends were cut back, 1 base at V and 3 bases at J, with 16 bases in the middle. Germline V gene lookup returns CDR1 LNHNV and CDR2 YYDKDF (reference sequence). This CDR3 comprises 16 residues. CDR3 nucleotide sequence: TGTGCCACCAGCAGAGCAACTACTAGGTCTAGCTACGAGCAGTACTTC. This sequence encodes CATSRATTRSSYEQYF.

This chain joins TRBV6-1 and TRBJ2-1; 9 bases map to TRBD2. Per the germline V gene, CDR1 is MNHNS and CDR2 is SASEGT. V shed 6 bases, J shed 7 bases, and the junction held 7 bases outside the gene matches. The CDR3 has 14 amino acids. The CDR3 spells CASRKTTSGNEQFF. The CDR3 coding sequence is TGTGCCAGCAGGAAGACGACTAGCGGAAATGAGCAGTTCTTC.

The chain uses TRBV9 and TRBJ1-1; D is possibly TRBD1 (5 bases). Deletions cut 0 bases from V and 2 bases from J, with 11 bases between. Per germline, CDR1 SGDLS and CDR2 YYNGEE. The CDR3 runs to 15 residues. The CDR3 spells CASSVVLGVNTEAFF. Here the CDR3 DNA reads TGTGCCAGCAGCGTAGTTTTAGGGGTCAACACTGAAGCTTTCTTT.

This clone was picked up one time. This chain connects TRBV28 to TRBJ1-2, with unresolved D. The ends were cut back, 6 bases at V and 5 bases at J, with 10 bases in the middle. This CDR3 region has 12 residues. Germline values: CDR1 MDHEN, CDR2 SYDVKM. In DNA form, the CDR3 reads TGTGCCAGCAGCAGGACTTCTTATGGCTACACCTTC. Residues: CASSRTSYGYTF.

The rearrangement links TRBV5-6 to TRBJ2-7; D is uncertain. The V end was cut by 4 bases, the J end by 4 bases, with 9 bases between. Germline V CDR1 and CDR2: SGHDT, YYEEEE. The CDR3 runs to 12 residues. This chain's CDR3 is CASSRVRYEQYF. As DNA, the CDR3 is TGTGCCAGCAGCCGCGTACGTTACGAGCAGTACTTC.

The chain links TRBV9 to TRBJ1-1; TRBD1 matches at 7 bases. The CDR3 totals 15 residues. Trimming took 3 bases from V and 3 from J; bases not matched to a gene: 8. Germline CDR1 SGDLS, CDR2 YYNGEE. CDR3 sequence: CASSATGVSDTEAFF. In DNA, the CDR3 is TGTGCCAGCAGCGCAACAGGGGTGTCGGACACTGAAGCTTTCTTT.

This clone was seen more than once but under ten times. The rearrangement joins TRBV6-5 to TRBJ1-2; 8 bases line up with TRBD1. Germline V CDR1 and CDR2: MNHEY, SVGAGI. The V and J ends lost 10 bases and 8 bases, in that order; junction bases with no gene match: 6. CDR3 size: 11 residues. DNA of the CDR3: TGTGCCACCCAGGGGGCGAGGGGCTACACCTTC. It codes for CATQGARGYTF.

V gene TRBV7-3 combines with J gene TRBJ2-7; the match to TRBD1 covers 7 bases. V shed 5 bases, J shed 4 bases, and the junction held 5 bases outside the gene matches. Germline CDR1 and CDR2: SGHTA and FQGTGA. The CDR3 is 13 amino acids. In DNA, the CDR3 is TGTGCCAGCAGCCCGGGACAGTCATACGAGCAGTACTTC. This sequence encodes CASSPGQSYEQYF.

This rearrangement joins TRBV19 to TRBJ2-1, with 9 bases that match TRBD1. The CDR3 is 15 residues long. Unmatched junction bases numbered 8, after V lost 6 bases and J lost 5 bases. Per the germline V gene, CDR1 is LNHDA and CDR2 is SQIVND (reference sequence). The DNA of the CDR3 is TGTGCCAGTAGACGACAGGGGGAACCCCACAATGAGCAGTTCTTC. Residues: CASRRQGEPHNEQFF.

The J gene is TRBJ2-3, the V gene TRBV7-2, with 8 positions matching TRBD2. CDR3 length: 18 amino acids. Germline V gene data show CDR1 as SGHTA and CDR2 as FQGNSA. J gave up 2 bases and V 5 bases, and 15 bases lay outside the gene matches. CDR3 protein: CASSVQSSGWEYTDTQYF. As DNA, the CDR3 is TGTGCCAGCAGCGTACAATCTAGCGGGTGGGAATACACAGATACGCAGTATTTT.

This clone was counted only a few times. The chain employs TRBV19 and TRBJ2-7; 10 bases map to TRBD1. The V segment lost 5 bases and the J segment 3 bases; nucleotides outside the gene matches: 7. Germline values: CDR1 LNHDA, CDR2 SQIVND (reference sequence). This CDR3 has 15 amino acids. This CDR3 is CASSPTGGAFYEQYF. The CDR3 nucleotides are TGTGCCAGTAGTCCGACAGGGGGCGCGTTCTACGAGCAGTACTTC.

Regarding this clone: This sample also contains other DNA sequences that code for the same CDR3. V and J are TRBV27 and TRBJ2-7, with TRBD1 as a possible D gene (5 bases). V lost 5 bases and J lost 0, with 11 bases in between. The CDR3 sequence is 14 residues long. Per the germline V gene, CDR1 is MNHEY and CDR2 is SMNVEV (reference sequence). CDR3 sequence: CASSRDRSSYEQYF. CDR3 DNA: TGTGCCAGCAGTCGCGACAGAAGCTCCTACGAGCAGTACTTC.

The chain employs TRBV19 and TRBJ2-4, with 7 bases matching TRBD1. The J segment lost 0 bases and the V segment lost 5 bases, leaving 4 bases of the junction unmatched. This CDR3 has 15 amino acids. Germline CDR1 reads LNHDA; CDR2 reads SQIVND (reference sequence). The CDR3 DNA sequence: TGTGCCAGTAGTCCGACAGGGATAGCCAAAAACATTCAGTACTTC. Amino acids: CASSPTGIAKNIQYF. The full variable domain, with the rest looked up from reference TRBV19 and TRBJ2-4, is DGGITQSPKYLFRKEGQNVTLSCEQNLNHDAMYWYRQDPGQGLRLIYYSQIVNDFQKGDIAEGYSVSREKKESFPLTVTSAQKNPTAFYLCASSPTGIAKNIQYFGAGTRLSVL.

V and J are TRBV27 and TRBJ1-4; TRBD1 matches at 7 bases. The CDR3 contains 17 residues. V lost 3 bases, J lost 7 bases, and 14 bases stayed unmatched. Germline CDR1 is MNHEY and CDR2 is SMNVEV (reference sequence). The CDR3 nucleotides are TGTGCCAGCAGTTTGCGGTTCAGACAGGGTAATATTGAAAAACTGTTTTTT. It specifies CASSLRFRQGNIEKLFF.

This chain joins TRBV7-9 and TRBJ2-6; 7 positions agree with TRBD1. The CDR3 is 15 residues long. Looked up from germline, CDR1 is SEHNR and CDR2 is FQNEAQ (reference sequence). V shed 3 bases and J 9 bases; nucleotides not matched to a gene: 8. The CDR3 DNA is TGTGCCAGCAGCTTGGCCATTGACAGGGTCAACGTCCTGACTTTC. Amino acid sequence: CASSLAIDRVNVLTF.

The CDR3 region has the DNA TGTGCCAGCAGCTTAGACCCCGGGACAGGTCACCAAGAGACCCAGTACTTC. Its protein product is CASSLDPGTGHQETQYF. The gene calls are TRBV11-2 and TRBJ2-5; TRBD1 matches 8 bases. The J segment lost 0 bases and the V segment lost 0 bases, leaving 6 bases of the junction unmatched. Germline CDR1 SGHAT, CDR2 FQNNGV. The CDR3 consists of 17 residues.

This sequence joins TRBV19 and TRBJ2-5; 8 bases fit TRBD2. Per the germline V gene, CDR1 is LNHDA and CDR2 is SQIVND (reference sequence). This CDR3 is built from 13 residues. V gave up 4 bases and J gave up 5 bases; unmatched junction bases: 3. CDR3 DNA sequence: TGTGCCAGTAGTAATAGCGGGACTGAGACCCAGTACTTC. Its protein is CASSNSGTETQYF. The full variable domain, with the rest looked up from reference TRBV19 and TRBJ2-5, is DGGITQSPKYLFRKEGQNVTLSCEQNLNHDAMYWYRQDPGQGLRLIYYSQIVNDFQKGDIAEGYSVSREKKESFPLTVTSAQKNPTAFYLCASSNSGTETQYFGPGTRLLVL.

The genes are TRBV11-3 and TRBJ2-1, with D possibly TRBD2 on 7 matching bases. V shed 4 bases and J shed 10 bases, with 23 bases lying between them. The length of the CDR3 is 16 residues. Germline CDR1 SGHNT, CDR2 YENEEA. The CDR3 loop is CASSSQTAGGPGEQFF. The CDR3 nucleotides read TGTGCCAGCAGCTCACAAACCGCCGGGGGGCCGGGAGAGCAGTTCTTC.

The chain is built from TRBV9 and TRBJ2-1; 9 bases are a match to TRBD2. The CDR3 extends over 13 amino acids. The J segment lost 3 bases and the V segment lost 8 bases, leaving 3 bases of the junction unmatched. The germline V gene has CDR1 SGDLS and CDR2 YYNGEE. Written as DNA, the CDR3 is TGTGCCAGTGATAGCGGGGGCTACAATGAGCAGTTCTTC. This codes for CASDSGGYNEQFF.